What follows are 25 T cell receptor beta chains derived from one specimen sequenced in a study of T cell responses to AZD1222 COVID-19 vaccine. This table comes from immunoSEQ multiplex PCR, and its TCRdb copy is limited to in-frame clones, with some not included. This table has over 150,000 clones, about nine tenths appearing once. The sequencing used peripheral blood, collected on day 0 of AZD1222 vaccination. These receptors originate from an adult in good health.

The rearrangement joins TRBV30 to TRBJ2-1; 8 positions agree with TRBD2. V lost 0 bases, J lost 5 bases, and 3 bases stayed unmatched. The CDR3 is 14 residues long. CDR1 is GTSNPN, CDR2 SVGIG, per germline (reference sequence). CDR3 nucleotide sequence: TGTGCCTGGAGTGTGACTAGCGTGAACAATGAGCAGTTCTTC. It translates to CAWSVTSVNNEQFF.

The chain couples TRBV19 to TRBJ1-1, with TRBD1 identical over 7 bases. CDR1 LNHDA and CDR2 SQIVND come from the germline V gene (reference sequence). Trimming at V came to 3 bases and at J to 4 bases, leaving 8 bases not matched to a gene. CDR3 length equals 15 residues. The CDR3 loop reads CASSIGARGATEAFF. As DNA, the CDR3 is TGTGCCAGTAGTATCGGGGCCAGGGGGGCCACTGAAGCTTTCTTT.

The chain combines TRBV5-5 with TRBJ2-3; D assignment may be TRBD1 or TRBD2 (6 bases each). V was cut by 0 bases and J by 4 bases, with 15 bases left in between. The CDR3 sequence is 16 residues long. CDR1 is SGHKS and CDR2 is YYEKEE in the germline V gene (reference sequence). This chain's CDR3 is CASSLGTGARSDTQYF. The CDR3 coding sequence is TGTGCCAGCAGCTTGGGGACGGGGGCTCGCTCAGATACGCAGTATTTT.

The V call is TRBV2, the J call TRBJ1-1; possibly TRBD1 for D (5 bases). The CDR3 length is 12 residues. CDR1 and CDR2 from the germline V gene are SNHLY and FYNNEI. Trimming stripped 4 bases from V and 11 bases from J, with 14 bases between. CDR3 region: CASSGQQFPAFF. The CDR3 DNA follows: TGTGCCAGCAGTGGACAGCAATTCCCGGCTTTCTTT.

The chain joins TRBV5-6 to TRBJ2-2; possible D gene TRBD2, 5 bases. This CDR3 contains 16 residues. Between the trimmed V and J ends, which lost 1 base and 2 bases, there was a span of 12 bases. CDR1 is SGHDT and CDR2 is YYEEEE in the germline V gene. The CDR3 DNA reads as TGTGCCAGCAGCTTGAGGGTTGGGAGTAACACCGGGGAGCTGTTTTTT. Translating it yields CASSLRVGSNTGELFF.

This sequence joins TRBV6-2 or TRBV6-3 and TRBJ2-3; 7 bases map to TRBD1. Looked up from germline, CDR1 is MNHEY and CDR2 is SVGEGT. This CDR3 has 14 residues. The V segment lost 6 bases and the J segment 1 base; nucleotides outside the gene matches: 4. CDR3 nucleotide sequence: TGTGCCAGCAGCCGGACAGGCGGCACAGATACGCAGTATTTT. Translated, it gives CASSRTGGTDTQYF.

This clone was found once. The chain joins TRBV7-2 to TRBJ2-7; 7 positions agree with TRBD1. The germline CDR1 and CDR2 sequences are SGHTA and FQGNSA. V shed 3 bases and J 4 bases; nucleotides not matched to a gene: 9. The CDR3 contains 15 residues. The CDR3 region has the DNA TGTGCCAGCAGCTTGTTCGAGGGGGCGGGTTACGAGCAGTACTTC. It codes for CASSLFEGAGYEQYF.

Only one count was recorded for this clone. The rearrangement links TRBV19 to TRBJ1-2; 9 nucleotides match TRBD1. The CDR3 runs to 15 residues. After removal of 8 bases from V and 1 base from J, the junction contained 8 bases not matched to a gene. The germline gives CDR1 LNHDA, CDR2 SQIVND (reference sequence). CDR3 DNA: TGTGCCAGTGGAACCCCGGGACAGGGTAACTATGGCTACACCTTC. Protein product: CASGTPGQGNYGYTF. Based on the CDR3 plus reference TRBV19 and TRBJ1-2, the full variable domain is DGGITQSPKYLFRKEGQNVTLSCEQNLNHDAMYWYRQDPGQGLRLIYYSQIVNDFQKGDIAEGYSVSREKKESFPLTVTSAQKNPTAFYLCASGTPGQGNYGYTFGSGTRLTVV.

This clone was found once. The CDR3: CASSPPTGDTGELFF. CDR3 nucleotides: TGTGCCAGCTCACCACCGACAGGGGACACCGGGGAGCTGTTTTTT. The chain combines TRBV18 with TRBJ2-2, with 8 bases identical to TRBD1. The CDR3 covers 15 residues. V was pared by 0 bases and J by 3 bases, with 0 bases of the junction left unmatched. CDR1 is KGHSH, CDR2 LQKENI, per germline.

This clone was found once. This sequence joins TRBV7-8 and TRBJ1-1; D ambiguous. The CDR3 totals 13 residues. V was pared by 2 bases and J by 5 bases, with 9 bases between. CDR1 is SGHVS and CDR2 is FQNEAQ in the germline V gene. The CDR3 here is CASSLRGRTEAFF. The CDR3 DNA reads as TGTGCCAGCAGCTTACGGGGTAGAACTGAAGCTTTCTTT.

The chain recombines TRBV2 with TRBJ1-1, with D possibly being TRBD1 (6 bases). The germline CDR1 and CDR2 sequences are SNHLY and FYNNEI. The CDR3 runs 14 residues. Trimming shortened V by 11 bases and J by 1 base, and 17 bases separated the two germline ends. The CDR3 DNA sequence: TGTGCCGCCTCCGGGCTCAGGGGGAACACTGAAGCTTTCTTT. Translation gives CAASGLRGNTEAFF.

J is TRBJ2-5 and V is TRBV7-2, with 12 bases lining up with TRBD2. The CDR3 runs to 18 residues. The J segment lost 4 bases and the V segment lost 3 bases, leaving 12 bases of the junction unmatched. Germline V gene data show CDR1 as SGHTA and CDR2 as FQGNSA. The CDR3 protein is CASSLNSLAGGPGETQYF. The CDR3 DNA reads TGTGCCAGCAGCTTGAATTCGCTAGCGGGGGGGCCGGGAGAGACCCAGTACTTC.

V usage is TRBV5-6 and J usage is TRBJ2-5, with a weak D call TRBD1 (6 bases). The germline gives CDR1 SGHDT, CDR2 YYEEEE. This CDR3 is built from 16 residues. The V end was cut by 2 bases, the J end by 4 bases, with 18 bases between. The CDR3 nucleotides are TGTGCCAGCAGCTTTCGGCCAGGGGCGCAGGGAGAGACCCAGTACTTC. Encoded protein: CASSFRPGAQGETQYF.

The chain employs TRBV5-1 and TRBJ2-2; weak D call: TRBD1 (6 bases). Germline CDR1 is SGHRS and CDR2 is YFSETQ. Trimming pared 1 base from V and 7 bases from J, leaving 17 bases between. This CDR3 spans 16 amino acids. As DNA, the CDR3 is TGCGCCAGCAGCTTGTCGACTCTGGGGACAAGCGGGGAGCTGTTTTTT. Amino acid sequence: CASSLSTLGTSGELFF.

This clone was counted only a few times. The chain links TRBV5-6 to TRBJ1-1; 8 bases are shared with TRBD1. The V gene's germline CDR1 is SGHDT and CDR2 YYEEEE. The CDR3 has 17 residues. Losses at the gene ends were 4 bases for V and 2 bases for J; bases not matched to a gene: 13. In DNA form, the CDR3 reads TGTGCCAGCAGCCCGCTGGCAGGGGGCGCGGGAAACACTGAAGCTTTCTTT. Residues: CASSPLAGGAGNTEAFF.

The chain has TRBV4-3 and TRBJ2-3; D call uncertain. From germline, CDR1 is LGHNA and CDR2 YSLEER. Trimming stripped 2 bases from V and 6 bases from J, with 6 bases between. This CDR3 is built from 12 residues. CDR3 amino acids: CASSQSRDTQYF. The CDR3 DNA sequence: TGCGCCAGCAGCCAAAGCCGGGATACGCAGTATTTT.

The chain recombines TRBV19 with TRBJ1-1; no clear D. From germline, CDR1 is LNHDA and CDR2 SQIVND (reference sequence). Trimming removed 1 base from V and 2 bases from J, with 11 bases in between. This CDR3 is built from 15 residues. CDR3 DNA sequence: TGTGCCAGTAGTATAGCGGCCAGGCAAAACACTGAAGCTTTCTTT. Translating gives CASSIAARQNTEAFF.

J is TRBJ2-7 and V is TRBV19; a weak D match, TRBD2 (5 bases). V lost 3 bases and J lost 2, with 11 bases in between. This CDR3 is built from 14 residues. Germline CDR1 reads LNHDA; CDR2 reads SQIVND (reference sequence). The CDR3 DNA reads TGTGCCAGTAGTATCAGGCTAGCAACCTACGAGCAGTACTTC. Encoded protein: CASSIRLATYEQYF.

This chain joins TRBV9 and TRBJ2-3; D possibly corresponds to TRBD2 (6 bases). Germline V lookup: CDR1 SGDLS, CDR2 YYNGEE. V lost 2 bases to trimming and J lost 2 bases, with 15 bases between them. The CDR3 is 16 residues long. CDR3 bases: TGTGCCAGCAGCGTCGGAGGGAGCGGATCCACAGATACGCAGTATTTT. This codes for CASSVGGSGSTDTQYF.

This sequence joins TRBV6-5 and TRBJ1-2; 7 bases match TRBD1. The length of the CDR3 is 13 residues. Trimming removed 7 bases from V and 11 bases from J; junction bases left unmatched: 13. Germline V CDR1 and CDR2: MNHEY, SVGAGI. CDR3 protein: CASILGQPSVYTF. CDR3 bases: TGTGCCAGCATATTGGGACAGCCATCGGTGTACACCTTC.

The CDR3 DNA reads as TGTGCCAGTAGTTCGCCAACGGGGGACACGATCGGGGAGCTGTTTTTT. This encodes CASSSPTGDTIGELFF. The chain recombines TRBV19 with TRBJ2-2; D might be TRBD1 or TRBD2, each matching 6 bases. Germline V gives CDR1 LNHDA, CDR2 SQIVND (reference sequence). V lost 5 bases and J lost 7, with 20 bases in between. The CDR3 covers 16 residues.

The chain employs TRBV28 and TRBJ1-3, with TRBD1 as a possible D gene (6 bases). Between the trimmed V and J ends, which lost 4 bases and 3 bases, there was a span of 13 bases. The CDR3 runs to 15 residues. Germline CDR1 is MDHEN and CDR2 is SYDVKM. The CDR3 is CASSSGGLGGNTIYF. The CDR3 DNA follows: TGTGCCAGCAGTTCGGGGGGCCTGGGTGGAAACACCATATATTTT.

This rearrangement joins TRBV4-3 to TRBJ1-2, with no clear D. Germline loops: CDR1 LGHNA, CDR2 YSLEER. The V end lost 2 bases, the J end lost 4 bases, and 8 bases lay between the germline ends. There are 13 residues in the CDR3. The CDR3: CASSQRMAYGYTF. The CDR3 DNA follows: TGCGCCAGCAGCCAACGGATGGCCTATGGCTACACCTTC.

CDR3 amino acids: CASSLGGRGTQYF. CDR3 DNA: TGTGCCAGCAGCTTGGGGGGGAGGGGTACGCAGTATTTT. This chain joins TRBV11-3 and TRBJ2-3; 7 positions match TRBD2. The ends lost 3 bases at V and 8 bases at J; junction bases unmatched: 5. Germline values: CDR1 SGHNT, CDR2 YENEEA. The CDR3 length is 13 residues.

This clone was counted a single time. V gene TRBV6-2 or TRBV6-3 combines with J gene TRBJ1-5; no clear D. Germline CDR1 MNHEY, CDR2 SVGEGT. The V end lost 2 bases, the J end lost 0 bases, and 5 bases lay between the germline ends. This CDR3 has 14 amino acids. The CDR3 DNA is TGTGCCAGCAGTTACGAGGTTAGCAATCAGCCCCAGCATTTT. Translating gives CASSYEVSNQPQHF.